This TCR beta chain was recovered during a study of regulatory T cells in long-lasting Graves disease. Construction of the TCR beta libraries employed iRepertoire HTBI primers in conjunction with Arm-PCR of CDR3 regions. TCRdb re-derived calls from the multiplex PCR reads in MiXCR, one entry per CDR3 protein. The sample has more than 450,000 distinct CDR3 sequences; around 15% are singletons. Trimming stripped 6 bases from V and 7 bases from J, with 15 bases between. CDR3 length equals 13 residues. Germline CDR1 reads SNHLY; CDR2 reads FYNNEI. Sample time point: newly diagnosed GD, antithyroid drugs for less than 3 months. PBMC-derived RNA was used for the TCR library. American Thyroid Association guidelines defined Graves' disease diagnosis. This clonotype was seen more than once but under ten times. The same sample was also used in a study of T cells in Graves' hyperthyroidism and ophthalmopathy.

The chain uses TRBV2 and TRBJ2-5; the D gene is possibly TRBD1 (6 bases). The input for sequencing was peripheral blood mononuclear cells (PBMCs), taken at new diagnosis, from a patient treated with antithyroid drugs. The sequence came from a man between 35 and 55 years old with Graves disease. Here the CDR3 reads CASRETGPGTQYF. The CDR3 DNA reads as TGTGCCAGCAGGGAAACAGGGCCGGGGACCCAGTACTTC.